The 12 T cell receptor beta chains in this list originate from one sample, sequenced in a study of blood T cell repertoires in COVID-19. Measured with immunoSEQ multiplex PCR; TCRdb has only the in-frame clones, and not every one. The repertoire holds roughly 160,000 clones, with 88% as singletons. Sequenced sample: peripheral blood. Receptors were obtained from a man in his sixties with acute or convalescent COVID-19.

The chain employs TRBV6-2 or TRBV6-3 and TRBJ1-5; TRBD1 aligns across 8 bases. With V trimmed by 4 bases and J by 0 bases, 8 bases remained unmatched. Germline CDR1 and CDR2: MNHEY and SVGEGT. This CDR3 region has 17 residues. The CDR3 reads CASSSGQGLYSNQPQHF. CDR3 nucleotides: TGTGCCAGCAGTTCAGGACAGGGATTATATAGCAATCAGCCCCAGCATTTT.

V and J are TRBV3-1 (or the pseudogene TRBV3-2) and TRBJ1-5, with a tentative D call TRBD1 (5 bases). The CDR3 has 14 residues. CDR1 LGHDT and CDR2 YNNKEL come from the germline V gene (reference sequence). The V end was cut by 1 base, the J end by 6 bases, with 10 bases between. CDR3 DNA sequence: TGTGCCAGCAGCCAAGTTGGGGCAGGTCAGCCCCAGCATTTT. This gives the protein CASSQVGAGQPQHF.

The chain combines TRBV7-8 with TRBJ2-1; a possible D gene is TRBD1 (5 bases). The germline CDR1 and CDR2 sequences are SGHVS and FQNEAQ. V was pared by 5 bases and J by 5 bases, with 22 bases between. The CDR3 is made up of 17 amino acids. CDR3: CASSNRRFQFQDNEQFF. CDR3 in DNA: TGTGCCAGCAGCAACAGGCGTTTCCAGTTTCAGGACAATGAGCAGTTCTTC.

The J gene is TRBJ1-2, the V gene TRBV18, with D maybe TRBD1 (6 bases). V was cut by 3 bases and J by 6 bases, with 11 bases left in between. CDR1 is KGHSH and CDR2 is LQKENI in the germline V gene. This CDR3 spans 13 amino acids. CDR3: CASSPLPGDGYTF. The CDR3 bases are TGTGCCAGCTCACCGCTTCCAGGGGATGGCTACACCTTC.

This clone was seen a few times. J is TRBJ1-2 and V is TRBV29-1; no reliable D call. Trimming removed 7 bases from V and 0 bases from J, with 15 bases in between. This CDR3 spans 14 amino acids. Germline CDR1 is SQVTM and CDR2 is ANQGSEA. Here the CDR3 reads CSGGSLKSNYGYTF. The CDR3 region has the DNA TGCAGCGGGGGATCCTTAAAATCTAACTATGGCTACACCTTC.

The rearrangement uses TRBV18 and TRBJ2-1; D perhaps matches TRBD2 (6 bases). CDR1 and CDR2 from the germline V gene are KGHSH and LQKENI. V gave up 5 bases and J gave up 9 bases, with 17 bases separating them. There are 14 residues in the CDR3. Here the CDR3 reads CASSFSPGVAEQFF. The CDR3 DNA reads as TGTGCCAGCTCATTTTCACCGGGGGTTGCTGAGCAGTTCTTC.

The chain carries TRBV6-5 and TRBJ1-6; D is unresolved. Germline V gene sequence: CDR1 MNHEY, CDR2 SVGAGI. The CDR3 covers 12 residues. Between the trimmed V and J ends, which lost 5 bases and 7 bases, there was a span of 6 bases. CDR3 nucleotides: TGTGCCAGCAGTCCCCAGAATTCACCCCTCCACTTT. This codes for CASSPQNSPLHF.

The chain combines TRBV15 with TRBJ2-1; 12 positions agree with TRBD2. CDR3 length: 19 amino acids. The V gene's germline CDR1 is LNHNV and CDR2 YYDKDF (reference sequence). V trimming: 5 bases; J trimming: 0 bases; junction bases outside the gene matches: 11. CDR3 bases: TGTGCCACCAGCGGGCCCGGACTAGCGGGGCTCAACTCCTACAATGAGCAGTTCTTC. It yields the protein CATSGPGLAGLNSYNEQFF.

The chain is built from TRBV19 and TRBJ1-5; no reliable D call. Germline CDR1 LNHDA, CDR2 SQIVND (reference sequence). CDR3 length: 14 residues. V was clipped by 11 bases and J by 0 bases, with 14 bases between them. As DNA, the CDR3 is TGTGCCGGTGGGAGGACTTATAGCAATCAGCCCCAGCATTTT. It specifies CAGGRTYSNQPQHF.

This chain links TRBV11-3 with TRBJ2-5; 13 positions match TRBD2. Germline CDR1 SGHNT, CDR2 YENEEA. V gave up 2 bases and J gave up 4 bases; unmatched junction bases: 4. This CDR3 has 16 amino acids. The CDR3 loop is CASSLLGLAGIETQYF. DNA of the CDR3: TGTGCCAGCAGCTTATTGGGACTAGCGGGAATAGAGACCCAGTACTTC. Full variable domain (outside the CDR3, taken from reference TRBV11-3 and TRBJ2-5): EAGVVQSPRYKIIEKKQPVAFWCNPISGHNTLYWYLQNLGQGPELLIRYENEEAVDDSQLPKDRFSAERLKGVDSTLKIQPAELGDSAVYLCASSLLGLAGIETQYFGPGTRLLVL.

The J gene is TRBJ1-2, the V gene TRBV7-6; TRBD1 might be the D (5 bases). The CDR3 sequence is 13 residues long. Germline CDR1 and CDR2: SGHVS and FNYEAQ. Trimming stripped 4 bases from V and 4 bases from J, with 10 bases between. The CDR3 DNA follows: TGTGCCAGCAGCTCCCGGGACTCCTATGGCTACACCTTC. Protein product: CASSSRDSYGYTF.

This sequence joins TRBV6-2 or TRBV6-3 and TRBJ2-1; 9 bases line up with TRBD2. Per the germline V gene, CDR1 is MNHEY and CDR2 is SVGEGT. The trim removed 0 bases at V and 6 bases at J, leaving 6 bases unmatched. This CDR3 is 16 amino acids long. The CDR3: CASSYSWRGGPNEQFF. As DNA, the CDR3 is TGTGCCAGCAGTTACTCCTGGCGGGGGGGTCCCAATGAGCAGTTCTTC.